This T cell receptor (beta chain) was sequenced in a study of Graves' ophthalmopathy and Graves' hyperthyroidism. The ends lost 4 bases at V and 1 base at J; junction bases unmatched: 7. The CDR3 extends over 17 amino acids. CDR1 SGHTA and CDR2 FQGTGA come from the germline V gene. Using RNA transcripts, the TCR beta CDR3 regions were amplified. First-round RT-PCR employed HTBI primers, with a second-round multiplex PCR after it. TCRdb ran MiXCR on the multiplex PCR reads and lists one entry per CDR3 protein. The sample consists of 200,000 to 250,000 distinct CDR3 sequences, roughly 50% of them appearing once. Clinical symptoms, serum thyroxine, TRAb, thyroid ultrasound and orbital computed tomography formed the basis of diagnosis.

The chain uses TRBV7-3 and TRBJ1-1, with 12 bases lining up with TRBD1. The specimen sequenced was peripheral blood. The sequence derives from an adult man with Graves' ophthalmopathy. CDR3 sequence: CASSWRGQGASNTEAFF. CDR3 bases: TGTGCCAGCAGCTGGCGGGGACAGGGGGCCTCGAACACTGAAGCTTTCTTT.